A selection of T cell receptor beta chains follows, all from one sample in a study of glioma-infiltrating T cells after dendritic cell vaccination. Profiling relied on immunoSEQ multiplex PCR, and the TCRdb table lists in-frame clones only, not all of them. The table records some 110,000 clones, around 90% of them present only once. The sample here was blood, taken after dendritic cell vaccination. These receptors originate from a human donor with glioblastoma. Both conserved end residues are part of each CDR3. The D gene is left open where the match is weak. Clone size is stated in some rows and not others, as once, few, many or a class when expanded.

d_gene,v_gene,abundance,j_gene,CDR3nt,CDR3aa
.,TRBV5-5,.,TRBJ1-1,TGTGCCAGCAGCGTCAGAGGGCGGTTGAACACTGAAGCTTTCTTT,CASSVRGRLNTEAFF
TRBD1,TRBV2,few,TRBJ1-2,TGTGCCAGCTCGCCGGGACAGGGTTTGGGCTACACCTTC,CASSPGQGLGYTF
TRBD1,TRBV19,.,TRBJ2-1,TGTGCCAGTAGTGCTCCGGAGACAGGGTCGGATGAGCAGTTCTTC,CASSAPETGSDEQFF
.,TRBV7-9,.,TRBJ1-1,TGTGCCAGCAGCTCCTCAGGGGCTCGGAGCACTGAAGCTTTCTTT,CASSSSGARSTEAFF
TRBD2,TRBV10-3,.,TRBJ2-1,TGTGCCATCAGTGAGGGGGCTAGCGGGGCCAGCAATGAGCAGTTCTTC,CAISEGASGASNEQFF
.,TRBV2,.,TRBJ2-1,TGTGCCAGCAGTGAGCAGGGCCTGGGGAATGAGCAGTTCTTC,CASSEQGLGNEQFF
TRBD2,TRBV5-4,.,TRBJ2-3,TGTGCCAGCAGCCAAATGACTAGCGGGAGGGCCAAAGATACGCAGTATTTT,CASSQMTSGRAKDTQYF
TRBD1,TRBV29-1,.,TRBJ2-2,TGCAGCGCATACGAACAGGGGACCTACACCGGGGAGCTGTTTTTT,CSAYEQGTYTGELFF
TRBD1,TRBV5-1,.,TRBJ2-7,TGCGCCAGCAGCTCCAGTTTAGGGGGCGGCAGCTCCTACGAGCAGTACTTC,CASSSSLGGGSSYEQYF
.,TRBV19,few,TRBJ1-1,TGTGCCAGTACCCCGTGGACGGGGGAAGCTTTCTTT,CASTPWTGEAFF
.,TRBV11-3,.,TRBJ1-1,TGTGCCAGCAGCTTAAACTCCGGGGGCACTGAAGCTTTCTTT,CASSLNSGGTEAFF
.,TRBV13,.,TRBJ2-1,TGTGCCAGCAGCCTGATCGGGGGTCCCGCCTACAATGAGCAGTTCTTC,CASSLIGGPAYNEQFF
.,TRBV30,once,TRBJ2-3,TGTGCCTGGAGTGTATTAAAACTAGCAGTAGATACGCAGTATTTT,CAWSVLKLAVDTQYF
TRBD2,TRBV11-2,.,TRBJ2-7,TGTGCCAGCAGCCCGACTAGCGGTCCCTACGAGCAGTACTTC,CASSPTSGPYEQYF
.,TRBV27,.,TRBJ1-4,TGTGCCAGCAGTCCACAGGCTAATGAAAAACTGTTTTTT,CASSPQANEKLFF
.,TRBV2,.,TRBJ1-5,TGTGCCAGCAGTGCCGGCGGTCTTCAGCCCCAGCATTTT,CASSAGGLQPQHF
TRBD2,TRBV6-5,few,TRBJ2-7,TGTGCCAGCAGCAAAGCGGGGCTAAACTACGAGCAGTACTTC,CASSKAGLNYEQYF
.,TRBV13,few,TRBJ1-2,TGTGCCAGCAGCTTAGGACAGAACTATGGCTACACCTTC,CASSLGQNYGYTF
TRBD1,TRBV5-1,.,TRBJ2-7,TGCGCCAGCGCAACAGGGACAGGGAACTACGAGCAGTACTTC,CASATGTGNYEQYF
.,TRBV4-1,.,TRBJ2-1,TGCGCCAGCAGCCCAAGTAAGCTAGGGGGATTAAGCTCCTACAATGAGCAGTTCTTC,CASSPSKLGGLSSYNEQFF
.,TRBV5-1,.,TRBJ2-7,TGCGCCAGCAGCTTGGTTGGCGGACTCTACGAGCAGTACTTC,CASSLVGGLYEQYF
TRBD2,TRBV7-9,.,TRBJ2-5,TGTGCCAGCAGCCCCGGGACTAGCGGGGGGGAAGAGACCCAGTACTTC,CASSPGTSGGEETQYF
.,TRBV9,.,TRBJ1-3,TGTGCCAGCAGTTTAAACACACCAACAGGAAACACCATATATTTT,CASSLNTPTGNTIYF
TRBD2,TRBV30,once,TRBJ2-7,TGTGCCCACGTGACAACTAGCGGGAGTTACTACGAGCAGTACTTC,CAHVTTSGSYYEQYF
.,TRBV30,.,TRBJ2-3,TGTGCCTGGAGTGTCTTCAGGGTGGGGCCAGATACGCAGTATTTT,CAWSVFRVGPDTQYF
.,TRBV6-1,.,TRBJ1-1,TGTGCCAGCAATCCGAGAGCAGGGAACACTGAAGCTTTCTTT,CASNPRAGNTEAFF
.,TRBV11-1,.,TRBJ1-1,TGTGCCAGCAGCCCCCGGCGGGGACGAACTGAAGCTTTCTTT,CASSPRRGRTEAFF
.,TRBV6-1,once,TRBJ1-2,TGTGCCAGCAGTGAAGTGGGGGGTAAAGGGAGCTACACCTTC,CASSEVGGKGSYTF
.,TRBV4-1,.,TRBJ1-1,TGCGCCAGCAGCCAAGAAGGTCACGGATCAGGGAACACTGAAGCTTTCTTT,CASSQEGHGSGNTEAFF
.,TRBV27,many,TRBJ1-2,TGTGCCACCCTCGGGGCAGGGGTTAACTATGGCTACACCTTC,CATLGAGVNYGYTF
TRBD2,TRBV10-3,.,TRBJ2-5,TGTGCCATCGCCAGGACTAGCGGGACCACGGGGGGAGAGACCCAGTACTTC,CAIARTSGTTGGETQYF
.,TRBV9,.,TRBJ1-3,TGTGCCAGCAGCCTAAGTGGGGGGGCCTTTGGAAACACCATATATTTT,CASSLSGGAFGNTIYF
TRBD1,TRBV29-1,.,TRBJ1-2,TGCAGCGTTGAAGGCGGGACAGGGACTAACTATGGCTACACCTTC,CSVEGGTGTNYGYTF
TRBD2,TRBV7-8,.,TRBJ2-7,TGTGCCAGCACCGTAGGGGCGGCTAGCGGCTACGAGCAGTACTTC,CASTVGAASGYEQYF
.,TRBV7-9,.,TRBJ1-6,TGTGCCAGCAGCCTAATTGGAGGTAATTCACCCCTCCACTTT,CASSLIGGNSPLHF
.,TRBV30,.,TRBJ1-2,TGTGCCTGGAGACCCGGGATAGAAGAATATGGCTACACCTTC,CAWRPGIEEYGYTF
TRBD2,TRBV9,.,TRBJ2-2,TGTGCCAGCAGCGTAGATCCGGGACTAGCGGGACCACTCTACACCGGGGAGCTGTTTTTT,CASSVDPGLAGPLYTGELFF
.,TRBV6-1,.,TRBJ2-7,TGTGCCACCGGCGGCCAGCGTTACTCCTACGAGCAGTACTTC,CATGGQRYSYEQYF
TRBD1,TRBV7-9,.,TRBJ1-2,TGTGCCAGCAGTCCTACGACAGGGGAACTGCATGGCTACACCTTC,CASSPTTGELHGYTF
TRBD2,TRBV10-3,.,TRBJ2-7,TGTGCCATCAGTGAGTCGCCGGCTAGCGGGGGTTACGAGCAGTACTTC,CAISESPASGGYEQYF
.,TRBV11-2,.,TRBJ1-2,TGTGCCAGCAGCTTGGGGGGGACTTTGGGCTACACCTTC,CASSLGGTLGYTF
.,TRBV6-5,once,TRBJ1-5,TGTGCCAGCAGCTCCGGGAGAGTGGGGAATCAGCCCCAGCATTTT,CASSSGRVGNQPQHF
TRBD1,TRBV2,.,TRBJ1-2,TGTGCCAGCAGCCAGGGGGTACGAGACTATGGCTACACCTTC,CASSQGVRDYGYTF